The clone carrying this T cell receptor beta chain was seen more than once but under ten times. Its antigen is undetermined. The length of the CDR3 is 17 residues. V lost 3 bases to trimming and J lost 8 bases; unmatched junction nucleotides: 14. Germline V gene sequence: CDR1 SGHRS, CDR2 YFSETQ. Primers for the PCR totalled 60 Vbeta and 13 Jbeta. TCRdb's table, derived via immunoSEQ multiplex PCR, lists solely in-frame clones and lacks some. The sample consists of 75,000 to 95,000 clones, 69% of them appearing once. The data derive from a study of cytomegalovirus exposure and HLA in healthy donors. Overall study results and limits: Within a later analysis, the majority of CMV-associated TCR beta chains appeared HLA-restricted. Compared with the roughly 700-donor mean, an Asian-associated ancestry cluster reportedly had fewer N-insertions, according to a later analysis.

Sequencing was carried out using PBMCs. This sequence joins TRBV5-1 and TRBJ1-2; 12 positions match TRBD1. The clonotype comes from a man aged 45-60 years in good health and CMV-seronegative. The CDR3 region is CASSWAPSGQGAQGYTF. CDR3 nucleotide sequence: TGCGCCAGCAGCTGGGCTCCGTCGGGACAGGGGGCGCAGGGCTACACCTTC.